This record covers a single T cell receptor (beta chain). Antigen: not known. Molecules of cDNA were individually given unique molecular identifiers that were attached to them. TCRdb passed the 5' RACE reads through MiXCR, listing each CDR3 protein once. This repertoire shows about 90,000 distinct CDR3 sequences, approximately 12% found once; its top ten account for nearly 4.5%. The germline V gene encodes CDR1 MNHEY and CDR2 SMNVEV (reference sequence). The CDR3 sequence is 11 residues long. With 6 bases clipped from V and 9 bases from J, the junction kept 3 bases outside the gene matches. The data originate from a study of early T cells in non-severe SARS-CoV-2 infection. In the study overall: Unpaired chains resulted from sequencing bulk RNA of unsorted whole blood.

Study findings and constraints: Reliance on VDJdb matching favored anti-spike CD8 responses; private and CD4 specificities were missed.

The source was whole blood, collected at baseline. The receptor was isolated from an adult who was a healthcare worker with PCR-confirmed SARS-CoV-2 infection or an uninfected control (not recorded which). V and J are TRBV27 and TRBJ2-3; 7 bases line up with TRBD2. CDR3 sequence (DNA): TGTGCCAGCAGCGGGCGGGGGACGCAGTATTTT. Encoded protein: CASSGRGTQYF.